Listed here are 7 T cell receptor beta chains from one sample, sequenced in a study of blood T cell repertoires in COVID-19. TCRdb's table, derived via immunoSEQ multiplex PCR, lists solely in-frame clones and lacks some. The table lists 130,000 to 150,000 clones, around 80% of them singletons, with 6% to 7.5% in the top ten. The source material was peripheral blood. These receptor sequences come from a human donor in a cohort sampled during active COVID-19.

V and J are TRBV19 and TRBJ2-5, with TRBD2 identical over 12 bases. Germline V lookup: CDR1 LNHDA, CDR2 SQIVND (reference sequence). The length of the CDR3 is 15 residues. V dropped 4 bases and J dropped 4; count of bases not matched to a gene: 4. The CDR3 DNA sequence: TGTGCCAGTAGTACTGGGACTAGCGGGTTAGAGACCCAGTACTTC. Translating gives CASSTGTSGLETQYF.

In this sample, this clone turned up once. V gene TRBV20-1 combines with J gene TRBJ2-2; TRBD1 agrees at 8 bases. The CDR3 spans 14 residues. Per the germline V gene, CDR1 is DFQATT and CDR2 is SNEGSKA (reference sequence). With 3 bases clipped from V and 4 bases from J, the junction kept 4 bases outside the gene matches. The CDR3 spells CSASFQGATGELFF. As DNA, the CDR3 is TGCAGTGCTAGTTTCCAGGGGGCCACCGGGGAGCTGTTTTTT.

The chain joins TRBV7-2 to TRBJ2-2; 7 bases align to TRBD2. Germline values: CDR1 SGHTA, CDR2 FQGNSA. Trimming took 3 bases from V and 6 from J; bases not matched to a gene: 10. CDR3 size: 16 residues. The CDR3 region is CASSFPAGVVSGELFF. In nucleotides, the CDR3 is TGTGCCAGCAGCTTCCCCGCGGGGGTGGTATCCGGGGAGCTGTTTTTT.

This rearrangement joins TRBV25-1 to TRBJ1-2, with a weak D call TRBD1 (6 bases). The CDR3 extends over 14 amino acids. Trimming cost V 6 bases and J 3 bases, with 14 bases left between them. The germline gives CDR1 MGHDK, CDR2 SYGVNS. The DNA of the CDR3 is TGTGCCAGCAGACGGACAGAGGGGGACTATGGCTACACCTTC. This sequence encodes CASRRTEGDYGYTF.

The chain recombines TRBV5-4 with TRBJ2-5, with 8 nucleotides matching TRBD1. The ends lost 0 bases at V and 6 bases at J; junction bases unmatched: 7. Germline values: CDR1 SGHNT, CDR2 YYREEE (reference sequence). The CDR3 extends over 15 amino acids. CDR3 in amino acids: CASSLGDRGGQTQYF. DNA of the CDR3: TGTGCCAGCAGCTTGGGTGACAGGGGTGGACAGACCCAGTACTTC.

The genes are TRBV5-5 and TRBJ2-4; 10 positions match TRBD1. This CDR3 contains 15 residues. Germline assignment: CDR1 SGHKS and CDR2 YYEKEE (reference sequence). V gave up 0 bases and J gave up 8 bases; unmatched junction bases: 5. CDR3 nucleotides: TGTGCCAGCAGCTTGGGGGACAGGGGAGGGGACATTCAGTACTTC. Translation gives CASSLGDRGGDIQYF.

The rearrangement links TRBV19 to TRBJ2-5; 7 bases line up with TRBD1. The ends lost 10 bases at V and 5 bases at J; junction bases unmatched: 7. Germline V lookup: CDR1 LNHDA, CDR2 SQIVND (reference sequence). The CDR3 is 12 residues long. The CDR3: CATSTGWETQYF. The DNA of the CDR3 is TGTGCCACTTCGACAGGGTGGGAGACCCAGTACTTC. The full variable domain, in which reference TRBV19 and TRBJ2-5 provide the parts outside the CDR3, is DGGITQSPKYLFRKEGQNVTLSCEQNLNHDAMYWYRQDPGQGLRLIYYSQIVNDFQKGDIAEGYSVSREKKESFPLTVTSAQKNPTAFYLCATSTGWETQYFGPGTRLLVL.